This T cell receptor (beta chain) was retrieved from a study of naive and memory T cell subsets. Study-wide findings and caveats: This RNA-based method may be sensitive to activation-related transcript changes.

The library had UMIs added by 3' ligation of an oligonucleotide to TCR cDNA. RNA was extracted from approximately 2.4 ml of whole blood of healthy adults. Amplification of ligated cDNA took four PCR rounds with SP2 and nested alpha and beta constant primers. For blood and skin samples, reverse transcription used TCR alpha and beta constant primers. TCRdb used MiXCR to reprocess the UMI-ligation and nested PCR reads, holding one entry per CDR3 protein. This table holds around 24,000 distinct CDR3 sequences, 5.2% found once. Germline V CDR1 and CDR2: ENHRY, SYGVKD. This CDR3 is built from 16 residues. J was trimmed by 6 bases and V by 7 bases; bases with no gene match: 16. This clonotype was detected a few times. The antigen remains unidentified.

This chain uses TRBV10-3 with TRBJ2-3; 7 bases fit TRBD2. Sequenced material: blood. The TCR sequence derives from an adult in good health. The CDR3 coding sequence is TGTGCCATCAACTCTAGCGGATCCCACGGGTTTGATACGCAGTATTTT. It translates to CAINSSGSHGFDTQYF.